The rows below give T cell receptor beta chains drawn from one sample of a study of T cells in Graves' hyperthyroidism and ophthalmopathy. TCRdb processed the multiplex PCR reads anew with MiXCR; each CDR3 protein has one entry. The sample records some 580,000 distinct CDR3 sequences, about 16% being singletons. The sample was blood. The source of these receptors is a middle-aged woman with Graves' ophthalmopathy. Both conserved end residues are part of each CDR3. The D gene is left open where the match is weak. Size tells how often a clone was seen (once, few, many) or the class of an expanded clone, and some rows leave it out.

TRBV2	14	TRBJ2-1	-	-	CASSEPGTSNEQFF	TGTGCCAGCAGTGAGCCCGGGACATCTAATGAGCAGTTCTTC
TRBV5-1	15	TRBJ2-3	TRBD2	few	CASSARGGNTDTQYF	TGCGCCAGCAGCGCTCGGGGGGGTAACACAGATACGCAGTATTTT
TRBV20-1	13	TRBJ2-3	-	many	CSARKGNADTQYF	TGCAGTGCTAGGAAAGGGAACGCAGATACGCAGTATTTT
TRBV2	15	TRBJ2-3	-	many	CASSVVTSPPDTQYF	TGTGCCAGCAGTGTGGTGACTAGTCCCCCAGATACGCAGTATTTT
TRBV12-3/TRBV12-4	16	TRBJ1-1	-	few	CASSLEGVGWSTEAFF	TGTGCCAGCAGTTTAGAGGGGGTTGGATGGAGCACTGAAGCTTTCTTT
TRBV20-1	13	TRBJ2-7	TRBD1	many	CSATTGTAYEQYF	TGCAGTGCTACGACAGGGACGGCCTACGAGCAGTACTTC
TRBV2	15	TRBJ2-5	TRBD2	many	CASSSLLAGGETQYF	TGTGCCAGCAGTTCTCTACTAGCGGGAGGAGAGACCCAGTACTTC
TRBV2	13	TRBJ1-2	-	many	CASSEEANYGYTF	TGTGCCAGCAGTGAAGAGGCGAACTATGGCTACACCTTC
TRBV2	13	TRBJ1-4	-	few	CASIGQSNEKLFF	TGTGCCAGCATTGGGCAGAGTAATGAAAAACTGTTTTTT
TRBV6-1	14	TRBJ1-5	TRBD1	-	CASRTGTGGQPQHF	TGTGCCAGCAGAACCGGGACAGGGGGCCAGCCCCAGCATTTT
TRBV10-3	15	TRBJ2-3	-	-	CAISKTGTYTDTQYF	TGTGCCATCAGCAAGACAGGGACTTACACAGATACGCAGTATTTT
TRBV11-2	14	TRBJ2-6	-	few	CTSSREAGANVLTF	TGTACCAGCAGCAGGGAGGCTGGGGCCAACGTCCTGACTTTC
TRBV2	14	TRBJ2-2	-	few	CASSEIRDTGELFF	TGTGCCAGCAGTGAGATTAGGGACACCGGGGAGCTGTTTTTT
TRBV18	14	TRBJ2-7	-	-	CASSPDGQTYEQYF	TGTGCCAGCTCACCCGACGGGCAGACTTACGAGCAGTACTTC
TRBV9	15	TRBJ1-2	-	-	CASSVFDSLPSGYTF	TGTGCCAGCAGCGTATTTGACAGCCTGCCCTCGGGCTACACCTTC
TRBV5-1	13	TRBJ1-1	-	many	CASSAGQNTEAFF	TGTGCCAGCTCAGCGGGACAGAACACTGAAGCTTTCTTT
TRBV2	14	TRBJ2-5	TRBD2	many	CASRSGSGERTQYF	TGTGCCAGCAGGAGCGGTAGCGGGGAACGGACCCAGTACTTC
TRBV20-1	15	TRBJ2-1	TRBD2	many	CSAIRTSGMINEQFF	TGCAGTGCTATTAGGACTAGCGGGATGATTAATGAGCAGTTCTTC
TRBV5-1	13	TRBJ2-5	-	-	CASSYTVGETQYF	TGCGCCAGCAGCTACACCGTGGGGGAGACCCAGTACTTC
TRBV13	13	TRBJ2-7	-	many	CASSSDRSYEQYF	TGTGCCAGCAGCTCCGACAGGTCATACGAGCAGTACTTC
TRBV7-2	14	TRBJ2-7	TRBD1	-	CASESGTGGGEQYF	TGTGCCAGCGAATCCGGGACAGGGGGCGGCGAGCAGTACTTC
TRBV2	13	TRBJ2-2	-	many	CASKAVITGELFF	TGTGCCAGCAAGGCAGTGATCACCGGGGAGCTGTTTTTT
TRBV7-2	17	TRBJ1-6	TRBD1	-	CASRSHDGQGARSPLHF	TGTGCCAGCCGCTCGCATGATGGACAGGGGGCGCGGTCACCCCTCCACTTT
TRBV10-3	15	TRBJ1-3	-	-	CAIRAGESPGNTIYF	TGTGCCATCAGGGCGGGAGAGTCTCCTGGAAACACCATATATTTT
TRBV29-1	12	TRBJ2-1	-	-	CSGGREYNEQFF	TGCAGCGGGGGGCGGGAGTACAATGAGCAGTTCTTC
TRBV6-2/TRBV6-3	16	TRBJ2-1	TRBD2	many	CASSDPAGAGYNEQFF	TGTGCCAGCAGTGACCCAGCGGGAGCGGGGTACAATGAGCAGTTCTTC
TRBV6-1	13	TRBJ1-1	-	-	CASRQSGNTEAFF	TGTGCCAGCAGACAATCGGGGAACACTGAAGCTTTCTTT
TRBV20-1	14	TRBJ2-3	-	many	CSATFRDSTDTQYF	TGCAGTGCTACCTTCCGGGATAGCACAGATACGCAGTATTTT
TRBV5-1	15	TRBJ2-1	-	-	CASSLGLVSYNEQFF	TGCGCCAGCAGCTTGGGGTTAGTCTCCTACAATGAGCAGTTCTTC
TRBV7-8	17	TRBJ2-5	-	many	CASSLGPVGGGQETQYF	TGTGCCAGCAGCTTAGGGCCGGTGGGGGGCGGCCAAGAGACCCAGTACTTC
TRBV7-8	18	TRBJ2-3	TRBD1	many	CASSSRGTGLSSTDTQYF	TGTGCCAGCAGCTCCCGAGGGACAGGGCTATCTAGCACAGATACGCAGTATTTT
TRBV5-1	16	TRBJ2-6	-	-	CASSLVGLSGANVLTF	TGCGCCAGCAGCTTGGTCGGACTCTCTGGGGCCAACGTCCTGACTTTC
TRBV5-8	17	TRBJ2-2	-	many	CASKRTVQNANTGELFF	TGTGCCAGCAAGCGGACAGTACAAAACGCGAACACCGGGGAGCTGTTTTTT
TRBV18	16	TRBJ2-1	-	many	CASSPRVDSGYNEQFF	TGTGCCAGCTCACCCAGGGTTGACTCAGGCTACAATGAGCAGTTCTTC
TRBV10-1	14	TRBJ2-3	-	-	CAIMSGPYTDTQYF	TGTGCCATCATGTCAGGTCCCTACACAGATACGCAGTATTTT
TRBV2	16	TRBJ1-4	-	-	CASSSGTGVNNEKLFF	TGTGCCAGCAGTTCCGGGACGGGGGTTAATAATGAAAAACTGTTTTTT
TRBV2	17	TRBJ1-2	TRBD1	many	CASSLRNVGTGVYGYTF	TGTGCCAGCAGTTTGAGGAATGTAGGGACAGGGGTATATGGCTACACCTTC
TRBV11-2	15	TRBJ1-6	-	few	CASSPRQAPNSPLHF	TGTGCCAGCAGCCCCCGACAGGCTCCTAATTCACCCCTCCACTTT
TRBV28	14	TRBJ1-5	-	many	CASSLLGEAWPQHF	TGTGCCAGCAGTTTATTGGGCGAGGCCTGGCCCCAGCATTTT
TRBV9	12	TRBJ2-1	-	-	CASSVDLGEQFF	TGTGCCAGCAGCGTAGATTTGGGCGAGCAGTTCTTC
TRBV5-1	15	TRBJ2-3	TRBD2	many	CASSLTSGAGDTQYF	TGCGCCAGCAGCTTAACTAGCGGTGCTGGAGATACGCAGTATTTT
TRBV7-3	19	TRBJ2-7	TRBD2	many	CASSLSGLAGGGRSYEQYF	TGTGCCAGCAGCTTATCAGGACTAGCGGGAGGGGGTCGCTCCTACGAGCAGTACTTC
TRBV6-1	13	TRBJ1-2	TRBD1	many	CASTTGPSYGYTF	TGTGCCAGTACGACAGGGCCCTCCTATGGCTACACCTTC
TRBV30	12	TRBJ1-2	-	many	CAWTLGTYGYTF	TGTGCCTGGACTCTCGGGACCTATGGCTACACCTTC
TRBV3-1	18	TRBJ2-6	TRBD2	few	CASRFSGGDSSGANVLTF	TGTGCCAGCCGTTTTAGCGGGGGGGATTCCTCTGGGGCCAACGTCCTGACTTTC
TRBV7-9	13	TRBJ2-1	-	-	CASSPLGATEQFF	TGTGCCAGCAGCCCTCTGGGGGCCACTGAGCAGTTCTTC
TRBV12-3/TRBV12-4	13	TRBJ2-2	-	-	CASSLLVTGELFF	TGTGCCAGCAGTTTATTAGTCACCGGGGAGCTGTTTTTT
TRBV28	16	TRBJ2-1	TRBD1	many	CASSALGQGTYNEQFF	TGTGCCAGCAGCGCCTTGGGACAGGGGACCTACAATGAGCAGTTCTTC
TRBV20-1	11	TRBJ2-5	-	-	CSAVDGETQYF	TGCAGTGCTGTGGACGGAGAGACCCAGTACTTC
TRBV12-3/TRBV12-4	14	TRBJ1-1	TRBD1	-	CASRWTGGRTEAFF	TGTGCCAGCAGATGGACAGGGGGTCGAACTGAAGCTTTCTTT
TRBV11-2	16	TRBJ2-6	TRBD1	few	CASSPGDSSGANVLTF	TGTGCCAGCAGCCCCGGGGACAGCTCTGGGGCCAACGTCCTGACTTTC
TRBV28	14	TRBJ2-7	TRBD1	-	CASSLGQTSYEQYF	TGTGCCAGCAGTCTGGGACAGACCTCCTACGAGCAGTACTTC
TRBV28	14	TRBJ2-7	TRBD2	many	CASSSSGTSYEQYF	TGTGCCAGCAGTTCTAGCGGGACCTCCTACGAGCAGTACTTC
TRBV14	12	TRBJ2-4	-	few	CASSTKPSIQYF	TGTGCCAGCAGTACAAAGCCATCCATTCAGTACTTC
TRBV7-8	15	TRBJ2-2	TRBD2	few	CASRLLAVNTGELFF	TGTGCCAGCAGACTACTAGCGGTGAACACCGGGGAGCTGTTTTTT